Shown below are 15 T cell receptor beta chains from a single sample sequenced in a study of blood T cell repertoires in COVID-19. Libraries were prepared by immunoSEQ multiplex PCR; TCRdb keeps only in-frame clonotypes and omits some of them. This table holds roughly 180,000 clones, approximately 84% found once. Material: PBMCs or T cells enriched from blood (not recorded which). These receptors were taken from a woman between 35 and 50 years old with acute COVID-19.

The V gene is TRBV19, the J gene TRBJ2-3; 14 bases align to TRBD2. V was pared by 2 bases and J by 5 bases, with 9 bases of the junction left unmatched. The V gene's germline CDR1 is LNHDA and CDR2 SQIVND (reference sequence). This CDR3 is built from 18 residues. This CDR3 reads CASSIRSTSGRAGDTQYF. The CDR3 DNA sequence: TGTGCCAGTAGTATAAGATCGACTAGCGGGAGGGCGGGAGATACGCAGTATTTT.

This clone was counted a few times. The rearrangement uses TRBV3-1 (or the pseudogene TRBV3-2) and TRBJ2-7; perhaps TRBD2 as D (6 bases). The CDR3 spans 12 residues. The V gene lost 8 bases and the J gene lost 3 bases, with 11 bases spanning the gap. Germline V lookup: CDR1 LGHDT, CDR2 YNNKEL (reference sequence). The CDR3 DNA is TGTGCCAGCGGTCGGGGGATCTACGAGCAGTACTTC. It yields the protein CASGRGIYEQYF.

The V gene is TRBV1, the J gene TRBJ1-2; the table calls TRBD1, which could not be checked here. TRBV1 is designated a pseudogene. The CDR3 is 20 residues long. This CDR3 reads CTSSQRWLPPQAGRNYGYTF. For the CDR3, the DNA is TGCACCAGCAGCCAACGCTGGCTCCCCCCGCAGGCAGGGCGTAACTATGGCTACACCTTC.

The rearrangement uses TRBV13 and TRBJ1-3; 10 bases map to TRBD1. Germline CDR1 is PRHDT and CDR2 is FYEKMQ (reference sequence). The CDR3 loop spans 15 amino acids. V trimming: 6 bases; J trimming: 3 bases; junction bases outside the gene matches: 5. CDR3 nucleotide sequence: TGTGCCAGCAGGCTAAGGACAGGGGGTGGAAACACCATATATTTT. Translation: CASRLRTGGGNTIYF.

The chain links TRBV2 to TRBJ2-7; D possibly corresponds to TRBD1 (6 bases). Trimming took 5 bases from V and 3 from J, leaving 11 bases between them. This CDR3 comprises 13 residues. The germline gives CDR1 SNHLY, CDR2 FYNNEI. The CDR3 DNA sequence: TGTGCCAGCAGTTACAGGGTTGGCTACGAGCAGTACTTC. Translated: CASSYRVGYEQYF.

The rearrangement links TRBV5-1 to TRBJ2-1; D perhaps matches TRBD2 (6 bases). V was clipped by 5 bases and J by 8 bases, with 20 bases between them. The germline V gene has CDR1 SGHRS and CDR2 YFSETQ. CDR3 size: 15 residues. In nucleotides, the CDR3 is TGCGCCAGCAGTACCGGAGGTAGCGGCAGTCATGAGCAGTTCTTC. This encodes CASSTGGSGSHEQFF.

CDR3 loop: CASSLREAYSPLHF. DNA of the CDR3: TGCGCCAGCAGCTTGCGAGAGGCGTATTCACCCCTCCACTTT. The chain recombines TRBV5-1 with TRBJ1-6; D is ambiguous. The V end was cut by 1 base, the J end by 8 bases, with 10 bases between. Per the germline V gene, CDR1 is SGHRS and CDR2 is YFSETQ. This CDR3 spans 14 amino acids.

This clone appeared a few times. V and J are TRBV2 and TRBJ2-1; weak D call: TRBD1 (5 bases). CDR1 SNHLY and CDR2 FYNNEI come from the germline V gene. V was shortened by 7 bases and J by 9 bases, with 19 bases between the two germline ends. CDR3 length: 14 residues. The CDR3 is CASTVERLDSEQFF. The CDR3 nucleotides read TGTGCCAGCACCGTGGAGCGCCTCGACAGTGAGCAGTTCTTC.

The rearrangement joins TRBV29-1 to TRBJ2-1; D perhaps matches TRBD1 (5 bases). The CDR3 runs to 13 residues. Germline CDR1 reads SQVTM; CDR2 reads ANQGSEA. The V end was cut by 7 bases, the J end by 5 bases, with 15 bases between. CDR3 coding DNA: TGCAGCGGTACCTCGGACACGAACAATGAGCAGTTCTTC. Its protein product is CSGTSDTNNEQFF.

This clone was recorded only once. The rearrangement joins TRBV2 to TRBJ1-3; 7 nucleotides match TRBD1. CDR1 and CDR2 (germline): SNHLY, FYNNEI. This CDR3 is built from 15 residues. V lost 6 bases, J lost 0 bases, and 5 bases stayed unmatched. The chain's CDR3 is CASRAQGLSGNTIYF. Written as DNA, the CDR3 is TGTGCCAGCAGAGCACAGGGGCTCTCTGGAAACACCATATATTTT.

In DNA, the CDR3 is TGTGCCAGCTCACTCGGGACAGGGGAAGCCTACGAGCAGTACGTC. This sequence encodes CASSLGTGEAYEQYV. This chain connects TRBV18 to TRBJ2-7; 10 bases are shared with TRBD1. The J segment lost 2 bases and the V segment lost 4 bases, leaving 5 bases of the junction unmatched. There are 15 residues in the CDR3. Germline V lookup: CDR1 KGHSH, CDR2 LQKENI.

CDR3 sequence reads: CASSALDGATNEKLFF. Here the CDR3 DNA reads TGTGCCAGCAGCGCTCTCGACGGGGCAACTAATGAAAAACTGTTTTTT. The chain couples TRBV9 to TRBJ1-4; D unclear. Trimming left V 3 bases short and J 0 bases short, with 12 bases between. CDR3 length equals 16 residues. Germline V lookup: CDR1 SGDLS, CDR2 YYNGEE.

Only one count was recorded for this clone. The chain is built from TRBV19 and TRBJ1-1, with D unclear. The CDR3 consists of 13 residues. Trimming cost V 7 bases and J 4 bases, with 13 bases left between them. Germline values: CDR1 LNHDA, CDR2 SQIVND (reference sequence). This chain's CDR3 is CASTLTPGTEAFF. In DNA, the CDR3 is TGTGCCAGTACTTTGACCCCGGGCACTGAAGCTTTCTTT.

This chain joins TRBV27 and TRBJ2-5; D may be TRBD1 (5 bases). The V end was cut by 5 bases, the J end by 5 bases, with 15 bases between. Germline V CDR1 and CDR2: MNHEY, SMNVEV (reference sequence). The CDR3 totals 14 residues. DNA of the CDR3: TGTGCCAGCAGTCCCTATACCAAGGGGGAGACCCAGTACTTC. This gives the protein CASSPYTKGETQYF.

There are a few counts of this clone. This rearrangement joins TRBV5-5 to TRBJ2-1; D unclear. Germline V gene sequence: CDR1 SGHKS, CDR2 YYEKEE (reference sequence). CDR3 length: 11 residues. Trimming pared 4 bases from V and 4 bases from J, leaving 3 bases between. The CDR3, as DNA: TGTGCCAGCAGCCTATACAATGAGCAGTTCTTC. Protein: CASSLYNEQFF.